The T cell receptor (beta chain) under discussion was sequenced for a study of shared clonotypes between healthy human individuals. TCRdb's table, derived via immunoSEQ multiplex PCR, lists solely in-frame clones and lacks some. The sample includes about 2,100,000 clones, approximately 94% seen only once; the top ten take under 2%. Cells designated naive CD8 were CD45RO-negative and were positively selected for CCR7, with terminally differentiated effector memory CD45RA+ cells excluded. The germline CDR1 and CDR2 sequences are SGDLS and YYNGEE. V dropped 4 bases and J dropped 1; count of bases not matched to a gene: 7. CDR3 size: 15 residues.

The gene calls are TRBV9 and TRBJ2-5, with TRBD1 matching 7 bases. Sequencing was carried out using naive CD8+ T cells from PBMCs. The sequence came from a man younger than 35 in good health. Some clones in this sample may be carry-over from other donors' samples. The CDR3 protein is CASSSRQGAQETQYF. Written as DNA, the CDR3 is TGTGCCAGCAGCTCGAGACAGGGAGCCCAAGAGACCCAGTACTTC. Using reference TRBV9 and TRBJ2-5 for the parts outside the CDR3, the full variable domain is DSGVTQTPKHLITATGQRVTLRCSPRSGDLSVYWYQQSLDQGLQFLIQYYNGEERAKGNILERFSAQQFPDLHSELNLSSLELGDSALYFCASSSRQGAQETQYFGPGTRLLVL.